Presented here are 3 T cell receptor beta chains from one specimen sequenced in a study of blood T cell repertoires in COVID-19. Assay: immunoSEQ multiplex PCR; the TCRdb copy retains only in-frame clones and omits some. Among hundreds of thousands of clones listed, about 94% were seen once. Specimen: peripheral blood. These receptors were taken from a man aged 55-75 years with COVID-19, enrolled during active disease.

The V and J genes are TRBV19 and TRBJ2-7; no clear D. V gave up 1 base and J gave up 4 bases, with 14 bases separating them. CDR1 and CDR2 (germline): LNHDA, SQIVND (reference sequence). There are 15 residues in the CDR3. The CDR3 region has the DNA TGTGCCAGTAGTATAGGAGGCAGAAAAACTTACGAGCAGTACTTC. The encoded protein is CASSIGGRKTYEQYF.

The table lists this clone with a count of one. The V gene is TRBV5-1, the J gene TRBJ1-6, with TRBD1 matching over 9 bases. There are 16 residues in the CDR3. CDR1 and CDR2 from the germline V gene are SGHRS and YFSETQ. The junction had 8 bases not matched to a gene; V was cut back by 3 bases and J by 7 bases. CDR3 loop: CASSWRGQGGNSPLHF. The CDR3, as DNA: TGCGCCAGCAGCTGGAGGGGACAGGGTGGAAATTCACCCCTCCACTTT.

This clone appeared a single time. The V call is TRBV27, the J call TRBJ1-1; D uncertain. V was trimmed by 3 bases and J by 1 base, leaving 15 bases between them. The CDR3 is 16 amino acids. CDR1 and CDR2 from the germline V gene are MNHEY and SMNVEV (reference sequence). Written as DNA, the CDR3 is TGTGCCAGCAGTTTCGGAGGGAAGACTTCGAACACTGAAGCTTTCTTT. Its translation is CASSFGGKTSNTEAFF.